These 23 T cell receptor beta chains were sequenced from one sample in a study of CD8+CD57+ T cells in acquired aplastic anemia. Template material for TCR beta VDJ and CDR3 profiling consisted of genomic DNA. Via MiXCR, TCRdb re-called the reads, giving one row per CDR3 protein. The sample lists fewer than 250,000 distinct CDR3 sequences; approximately 49% were seen once. The sample taken for sequencing was sorted CD4+, CD8+, or CD8+CD57+ T cells (not recorded which) from PBMCs. These receptors all stem from a human donor in good health, serving as a control.

The gene calls are TRBV25-1 and TRBJ1-6, with TRBD1 as a possible D gene (6 bases). Looked up from germline, CDR1 is MGHDK and CDR2 is SYGVNS. This CDR3 is built from 13 residues. Between the trimmed V and J ends, which lost 3 bases and 9 bases, there was a span of 9 bases. CDR3 sequence (DNA): TGTGCCAGCAGTGACCGGGACACTTCACCCCTCCACTTT. Protein product: CASSDRDTSPLHF.

Comments on this clonotype: One junction end does not reproduce the germline sequence, and a read error may be involved. V gene TRBV5-1 combines with J gene TRBJ2-3; D might be TRBD1 (5 bases). Germline V gene data show CDR1 as SGHRS and CDR2 as YFSETQ. The CDR3 runs 16 residues. DNA of the CDR3: TGTGCCAGCAGGGCAGACGGCGCACGATCCACAGATACGCAGTATTTT. This translates into CASRADGARSTDTQYF.

Ten or more counts support this clonotype. The rearrangement links TRBV6-5 to TRBJ1-1; D unclear. The CDR3 loop spans 13 amino acids. Trimming took off 0 bases at V and 5 bases at J, with 7 bases between the two ends. Germline loops: CDR1 MNHEY, CDR2 SVGAGI. The CDR3 nucleotides are TGTGCCAGCAGTTACTCGTATGGGACTGAAGCTTTCTTT. Translating it yields CASSYSYGTEAFF.

This clonotype was found many times. This chain joins TRBV7-2 and TRBJ2-3; 9 bases agree with TRBD2. The CDR3 contains 17 residues. Trimming took 3 bases from V and 0 from J; bases not matched to a gene: 7. The germline gives CDR1 SGHTA, CDR2 FQGNSA. In DNA, the CDR3 is TGTGCCAGCAGCTTGGACCCTAGCGGGGCCAGCACAGATACGCAGTATTTT. Protein sequence: CASSLDPSGASTDTQYF.

For this clonotype: At one end the junction does not follow the germline gene, possibly because of a read error. This rearrangement joins TRBV24-1 to TRBJ2-2; D could derive from TRBD1 or TRBD2 (5 bases each). Germline CDR1 and CDR2: KGHDR and SFDVKD. There are 16 residues in the CDR3. In nucleotides, the CDR3 is TGTGCCACCAGTGAAGGGACGGTCGCGAACACCGGGGAGCCGTTTTTT. Encoded protein: CATSEGTVANTGEPFF.

The chain has TRBV7-6 and TRBJ2-3; D gene uncertain. Germline values: CDR1 SGHVS, CDR2 FNYEAQ. The length of the CDR3 is 16 residues. V shed 5 bases and J shed 2 bases, with 17 bases lying between them. As DNA, the CDR3 is TGTGCCAGCAGCCCTGGTGGGCAGGTGTTCACAGATACGCAGTATTTT. Residues: CASSPGGQVFTDTQYF. Looking up the rest from reference TRBV7-6 and TRBJ2-3 gives the full variable domain: GAGVSQSPRYKVTKRGQDVALRCDPISGHVSLYWYRQALGQGPEFLTYFNYEAQQDKSGLPNDRFSAERPEGSISTLTIQRTEQRDSAMYRCASSPGGQVFTDTQYFGPGTRLTVL.

A note on this clonotype: A read error may produce the germline difference seen at one junction end. The chain joins TRBV2 to TRBJ2-3; 9 nucleotides match TRBD2. The CDR3 runs to 18 residues. Looked up from germline, CDR1 is SNHLY and CDR2 is FYNNEI. The CDR3 reads CTSSLRPSTSGRTDTQYF. In nucleotides, the CDR3 is TGTACCAGCAGTTTAAGGCCCTCGACTAGCGGTAGGACAGATACGCAGTATTTT. The complete variable domain, with remaining parts taken from reference TRBV2 and TRBJ2-3, reads EPEVTQTPSHQVTQMGQEVILRCVPISNHLYFYWYRQILGQKVEFLVSFYNNEISEKSEIFDDQFSVERPDGSNFTLKIRSTKLEDSAMYFCTSSLRPSTSGRTDTQYFGPGTRLTVL.

CDR3 amino acids: CASSPAREETQYF. The CDR3 region has the DNA TGTGCCAGCAGCCCAGCTAGGGAGGAGACCCAGTACTTC. The J gene is TRBJ2-5, the V gene TRBV7-9; D may be TRBD2 (5 bases). V was cut by 5 bases and J by 5 bases, with 12 bases left in between. The germline gives CDR1 SEHNR, CDR2 FQNEAQ (reference sequence). The CDR3 loop spans 13 amino acids.

The chain employs TRBV24-1 and TRBJ2-3, with 7 nucleotides matching TRBD2. This CDR3 has 16 residues. The V and J ends lost 4 bases and 2 bases, in that order; junction bases with no gene match: 8. CDR1 and CDR2 from the germline V gene are KGHDR and SFDVKD. The CDR3 sequence: CATSEATRGDTDTQYF. DNA for the CDR3: TGTGCCACCAGTGAGGCCACTCGGGGGGACACAGATACGCAGTATTTT.

About this clonotype itself: A much larger clone lies a single base off, so this may be a read error. The chain employs TRBV6-5 and TRBJ1-2; the match to TRBD1 covers 11 bases. The CDR3 contains 15 residues. Looked up from germline, CDR1 is MNHEY and CDR2 is SVGAGI. V shed 5 bases and J 7 bases; nucleotides not matched to a gene: 9. The CDR3 reads CASSARTGGGCGYTF. The CDR3 nucleotides read TGTGCCAGCAGTGCCCGGACAGGGGGCGGTTGTGGCTACACCTTC.

J is TRBJ1-6 and V is TRBV20-1; 7 nucleotides agree with TRBD1. Unmatched junction bases numbered 0, after V lost 0 bases and J lost 4 bases. The germline V gene encodes CDR1 DFQATT and CDR2 SNEGSKA (reference sequence). This CDR3 spans 14 amino acids. CDR3 protein: CSAREGQYNSPLHF. In DNA, the CDR3 is TGCAGTGCTAGAGAGGGACAGTATAATTCACCCCTCCACTTT.

The chain links TRBV5-1 to TRBJ2-3, with TRBD2 identical over 11 bases. The trim removed 3 bases at V and 5 bases at J, leaving 5 bases unmatched. Germline loops: CDR1 SGHRS, CDR2 YFSETQ. The CDR3 runs 15 residues. In DNA form, the CDR3 reads TGCGCCAGCAGCTCACACGGGACTAGCGGAGATACGCAGTATTTT. It encodes CASSSHGTSGDTQYF.

V gene TRBV6-5 combines with J gene TRBJ1-2; the D gene is possibly TRBD1 (5 bases). V lost 6 bases to trimming and J lost 8 bases, with 10 bases between them. Germline V gene lookup returns CDR1 MNHEY and CDR2 SVGAGI. This CDR3 is 11 amino acids long. In nucleotides, the CDR3 is TGTGCCAGCAGGCCGGGGGTGGGCTACACCTTC. Its translation is CASRPGVGYTF.

The V call is TRBV6-6, the J call TRBJ2-7, with D tentatively TRBD2 (5 bases). The CDR3 covers 13 residues. V dropped 5 bases and J dropped 2 bases, with 10 bases sitting between them. Germline CDR1 MNHNY, CDR2 SVGAGI (reference sequence). The CDR3 nucleotides read TGTGCCAGCAGTGATGAACTAGCCTACGAGCAGTACTTC. The encoded protein is CASSDELAYEQYF.

This clonotype turned up a few times. J is TRBJ1-2 and V is TRBV24-1; TRBD1 matches at 9 bases. The CDR3 runs 14 residues. With 2 bases clipped from V and 6 bases from J, the junction kept 3 bases outside the gene matches. Germline CDR1 is KGHDR and CDR2 is SFDVKD. The CDR3 reads CATSDSGTGNGYTF. The CDR3 coding sequence is TGTGCCACCAGTGATTCCGGGACAGGGAATGGCTACACCTTC.

A few counts support this clonotype. Possible read error: a much larger clone is one base away. It is likely a read error, because the conserved phenylalanine at the end of the CDR3 is missing. The chain carries TRBV19 and TRBJ2-7; D unresolved. Germline CDR1 is LNHDA and CDR2 is SQIVND (reference sequence). The germline V and J ends were trimmed by 6 bases and 1 base, with 10 bases remaining between them. This CDR3 has 13 amino acids. In DNA, the CDR3 is TGTGCCAGTAGAGGTCTTCTTTCCTACGAGCAGTACTCC. Translating gives CASRGLLSYEQYS.

The V gene is TRBV9, the J gene TRBJ2-1; 9 nucleotides match TRBD2. The ends lost 0 bases at V and 8 bases at J; junction bases unmatched: 9. Germline V gene sequence: CDR1 SGDLS, CDR2 YYNGEE. The CDR3 is made up of 16 amino acids. CDR3 region: CASSVARAGGMDEQFF. The CDR3 DNA sequence: TGTGCCAGCAGCGTAGCAAGGGCGGGGGGGATGGATGAGCAGTTCTTC. Together with reference TRBV9 and TRBJ2-1, the CDR3 gives the full variable domain: DSGVTQTPKHLITATGQRVTLRCSPRSGDLSVYWYQQSLDQGLQFLIQYYNGEERAKGNILERFSAQQFPDLHSELNLSSLELGDSALYFCASSVARAGGMDEQFFGPGTRLTVL.

On this clonotype: At one boundary the junction diverges from the germline segment, which might be a read error. The chain combines TRBV6-5 with TRBJ2-2; 13 positions agree with TRBD2. The CDR3 has 16 amino acids. Germline V CDR1 and CDR2: MNHEY, SVGAGI. The DNA for the CDR3 is TGTGCCAGCAGTTCCCCACTAGCGGGGGGGACCGGGGAGCTGCTTTTT. Translation: CASSSPLAGGTGELLF.

The chain has TRBV9 and TRBJ2-3; 7 bases are shared with TRBD2. In germline, CDR1 is SGDLS, CDR2 YYNGEE. V trimming: 7 bases; J trimming: 4 bases; junction bases outside the gene matches: 9. The CDR3 covers 14 residues. The CDR3 nucleotides are TGTGCCAGCTCAACTGTGGCGGGAGCAGATACGCAGTATTTT. The encoded protein is CASSTVAGADTQYF.

J is TRBJ1-2 and V is TRBV7-2; TRBD1 agrees at 10 bases. The length of the CDR3 is 16 residues. The germline CDR1 and CDR2 sequences are SGHTA and FQGNSA. V shed 5 bases and J 8 bases; nucleotides not matched to a gene: 14. The CDR3, as DNA: TGTGCCAGCAGCCAGGCCCCACTAGGACAGGGGGTGGGCTACACCTTC. This codes for CASSQAPLGQGVGYTF.

V is TRBV15 and J is TRBJ2-2, with 10 bases aligning to TRBD1. With 0 bases clipped from V and 4 bases from J, the junction kept 5 bases outside the gene matches. This CDR3 comprises 17 residues. CDR1 and CDR2 (germline): LNHNV, YYDKDF (reference sequence). The CDR3 protein is CATSREGTGALTGELFF. CDR3 DNA: TGTGCCACCAGCAGAGAAGGGACAGGGGCCCTCACCGGGGAGCTGTTTTTT. Looking up the rest from reference TRBV15 and TRBJ2-2 gives the full variable domain: DAMVIQNPRYQVTQFGKPVTLSCSQTLNHNVMYWYQQKSSQAPKLLFHYYDKDFNNEADTPDNFQSRRPNTSFCFLDIRSPGLGDTAMYLCATSREGTGALTGELFFGEGSRLTVL.

The chain links TRBV14 to TRBJ1-1, with D unresolved. This CDR3 is 17 amino acids long. V was pared by 0 bases and J by 0 bases, with 14 bases between. Germline CDR1 and CDR2: SGHDN and FVKESK. The CDR3: CASSQDHGPSLNTEAFF. Written as DNA, the CDR3 is TGTGCCAGCAGCCAAGATCATGGGCCTAGCCTGAACACTGAAGCTTTCTTT. Together with reference TRBV14 and TRBJ1-1, the CDR3 gives the full variable domain: EAGVTQFPSHSVIEKGQTVTLRCDPISGHDNLYWYRRVMGKEIKFLLHFVKESKQDESGMPNNRFLAERTGGTYSTLKVQPAELEDSGVYFCASSQDHGPSLNTEAFFGQGTRLTVV.

V usage is TRBV29-1 and J usage is TRBJ2-5, with 10 bases matching TRBD2. Germline trimming cut 4 bases from V and 4 bases from J; bases unmatched to any gene: 18. The CDR3 totals 18 residues. Per germline, CDR1 SQVTM and CDR2 ANQGSEA. Written as DNA, the CDR3 is TGCAGCGTTGGGGTGCTAGCGGGAGTTGGGGTGAGGGTAGAGACCCAGTACTTC. The encoded protein is CSVGVLAGVGVRVETQYF.